The next 32 T cell receptor beta chains were all read from a single sample in a study of CD8+CD57+ T cells in acquired aplastic anemia. For sequencing, patients were chosen who had shown expansion of CD8+CD57+ cells by flow cytometry. CDR3 and TCR beta VDJ profiling relied on a genomic DNA template. MiXCR, applied by TCRdb to the reads, yields one record per CDR3 protein. The sample comprises around 200,000 distinct CDR3 sequences, 45% to 60% of which are singletons, and 10% to 15% rests with the top ten. Sequences were obtained from sorted CD4+, CD8+, or CD8+CD57+ T cells (not recorded which) from PBMCs. The receptors were gathered from a human donor with aplastic anemia.

In this sample, this clonotype turned up many times. This chain joins TRBV20-1 and TRBJ2-5; D is uncertain. The CDR3 is 13 residues long. Germline V gives CDR1 DFQATT, CDR2 SNEGSKA (reference sequence). V was trimmed by 0 bases and J by 2 bases, leaving 7 bases between them. The CDR3 protein is CSARDLGQETQYF. In nucleotides, the CDR3 is TGCAGTGCTAGAGATTTGGGACAAGAGACCCAGTACTTC.

V gene TRBV10-3 combines with J gene TRBJ2-7, with 11 bases identical to TRBD1. The CDR3 is 14 residues long. Trimming cost V 10 bases and J 2 bases; bases outside gene matches: 7. Germline values: CDR1 ENHRY, CDR2 SYGVKD. The CDR3 DNA reads TGTGCCACCGTGGGACAGGGGGGACCCTACGAGCAGTACTTC. Its protein product is CATVGQGGPYEQYF.

This chain connects TRBV3-1 to TRBJ2-7, with 7 bases matching TRBD2. The CDR3 extends over 15 amino acids. Germline trimming cut 4 bases from V and 4 bases from J; bases unmatched to any gene: 10. Germline V gene data show CDR1 as LGHDT and CDR2 as YNNKEL (reference sequence). The CDR3 sequence is CASSRGTGLSYEQYF. The CDR3 DNA sequence: TGTGCCAGCAGCCGGGGGACGGGACTATCTTACGAGCAGTACTTC.

The chain recombines TRBV25-1 with TRBJ2-5; D is possibly TRBD2 (6 bases). The CDR3 loop spans 13 amino acids. Per germline, CDR1 MGHDK and CDR2 SYGVNS. V lost 6 bases and J lost 5, with 13 bases in between. The CDR3 DNA reads as TGTGCCAGCAGACCGGGAGCTAATGAGACCCAGTACTTC. This gives the protein CASRPGANETQYF.

The chain carries TRBV7-8 and TRBJ2-7; tentative D call: TRBD2 (5 bases). This CDR3 is 14 amino acids long. Trimming removed 3 bases from V and 0 bases from J, with 9 bases in between. From germline, CDR1 is SGHVS and CDR2 FQNEAQ. The CDR3, as DNA: TGTGCCAGCAGCTTGATAGCGAACTCCTACGAGCAGTACTTC. Residues: CASSLIANSYEQYF.

This clonotype was observed a single time. J is TRBJ2-1 and V is TRBV7-7, with D uncertain. CDR1 SSHAT and CDR2 FNYEAQ come from the germline V gene (reference sequence). This CDR3 has 13 amino acids. The ends were cut back, 5 bases at V and 5 bases at J, with 10 bases in the middle. CDR3 coding DNA: TGTGCCAGCAGCCTTGAGGCTAACAATGAGCAGTTCTTC. It is translated as CASSLEANNEQFF.

To note about this clonotype: This may be a read error: a much more frequent sequence differs by one nucleotide. The chain has TRBV12-3 or TRBV12-4 and TRBJ1-5; D not resolved. The CDR3 runs to 12 residues. This CDR3 is CAGSLEGQPQHF. The CDR3 DNA follows: TGTGCCGGCAGTTTAGAAGGTCAGCCCCAGCATTTT.

The table lists this clonotype with many counts. This chain joins TRBV2 and TRBJ2-7, with D possibly being TRBD1 (5 bases). Trimming removed 10 bases at V and 0 bases at J, with 13 bases between. CDR3 size: 13 residues. The germline gives CDR1 SNHLY, CDR2 FYNNEI. For the CDR3, the DNA is TGTGCCACCAGGACACAGAGCTCCTACGAGCAGTACTTC. It codes for CATRTQSSYEQYF.

This chain joins TRBV20-1 and TRBJ2-7; 8 nucleotides agree with TRBD2. CDR1 and CDR2 (germline): DFQATT, SNEGSKA (reference sequence). V shed 4 bases and J 4 bases; nucleotides not matched to a gene: 12. The CDR3 sequence is 15 residues long. CDR3 in amino acids: CSATSRVAGNYEQYF. CDR3 bases: TGCAGTGCTACAAGCCGGGTAGCGGGGAATTACGAGCAGTACTTC.

This clonotype turned up a few times. The rearrangement uses TRBV29-1 and TRBJ2-1, with TRBD1 matching over 7 bases. The V segment lost 7 bases and the J segment 7 bases; nucleotides outside the gene matches: 4. This CDR3 has 11 amino acids. The germline V gene encodes CDR1 SQVTM and CDR2 ANQGSEA. The CDR3 DNA is TGCAGCGGGGGACAGCGGAATGAGCAGTTCTTC. This gives the protein CSGGQRNEQFF.

V is TRBV5-4 and J is TRBJ2-7; 11 positions match TRBD2. CDR3 length equals 15 residues. Per the germline V gene, CDR1 is SGHNT and CDR2 is YYREEE (reference sequence). V lost 4 bases to trimming and J lost 3 bases; unmatched junction nucleotides: 6. The CDR3: CASSTGTSGGYEQYF. The CDR3 bases are TGTGCCAGCAGCACCGGGACTAGCGGAGGCTACGAGCAGTACTTC.

There are many counts of this clonotype. This chain links TRBV7-2 with TRBJ2-7; no reliable D call. The CDR3 runs to 13 residues. Germline V gene lookup returns CDR1 SGHTA and CDR2 FQGNSA. V was cut by 3 bases and J by 4 bases, with 10 bases left in between. This CDR3 is CASSFSAGYEQYF. The CDR3 DNA is TGTGCCAGCAGCTTCTCCGCCGGATACGAGCAGTACTTC.

In this sample, this clonotype turned up many times. V usage is TRBV5-8 and J usage is TRBJ1-5; D uncertain. The CDR3 contains 15 residues. Germline V gene data show CDR1 as SGHTS and CDR2 as YDEGEE. The V gene lost 6 bases and the J gene lost 0 bases, with 13 bases spanning the gap. CDR3 protein: CASTPWTSSNQPQHF. The CDR3 coding sequence is TGTGCCAGCACCCCCTGGACGAGTAGCAATCAGCCCCAGCATTTT.

The chain uses TRBV25-1 and TRBJ2-7; D remains unclear. The CDR3 loop spans 13 amino acids. CDR1 and CDR2 (germline): MGHDK, SYGVNS. V was shortened by 5 bases and J by 8 bases, with 16 bases between the two germline ends. The CDR3 DNA reads TGTGCCAGCAGTTTATACCCTCCTCGAAAGCAGTACTTC. It codes for CASSLYPPRKQYF.

This clonotype was seen many times. This chain links TRBV12-3 or TRBV12-4 with TRBJ1-1, with D possibly TRBD1 on 5 matching bases. Trimming removed 7 bases from V and 1 base from J, with 13 bases in between. This CDR3 contains 14 residues. The DNA for the CDR3 is TGTGCCAGCAAACCACAGGACCCGAACACTGAAGCTTTCTTT. Its protein is CASKPQDPNTEAFF.

Ten or more counts support this clonotype. This chain links TRBV5-1 with TRBJ1-6, with 7 bases lining up with TRBD1. The CDR3 length is 15 residues. With V trimmed by 3 bases and J by 8 bases, 8 bases remained unmatched. Germline V gives CDR1 SGHRS, CDR2 YFSETQ. The CDR3 coding sequence is TGCGCCAGCAGCTCACGGACAGGTCCGGATTCACCCCTCCACTTT. Protein product: CASSSRTGPDSPLHF. Supplemented by reference TRBV5-1 and TRBJ1-6, the full variable domain reads KAGVTQTPRYLIKTRGQQVTLSCSPISGHRSVSWYQQTPGQGLQFLFEYFSETQRNKGNFPGRFSGRQFSNSRSEMNVSTLELGDSALYLCASSSRTGPDSPLHFGNGTRLTVT.

This clonotype was observed many times. This chain links TRBV2 with TRBJ2-5; D gene uncertain. CDR1 and CDR2 (germline): SNHLY, FYNNEI. CDR3 length equals 14 residues. Trimming removed 1 base at V and 1 base at J, with 7 bases between. The CDR3 nucleotides read TGTGCCAGCAGTGAAGGCACAAGCCAAGAGACCCAGTACTTC. Its protein product is CASSEGTSQETQYF.

The V and J genes are TRBV29-1 and TRBJ2-7; 7 bases line up with TRBD1. In germline, CDR1 is SQVTM, CDR2 ANQGSEA. CDR3 length equals 13 residues. CDR3 in amino acids: CSSDRQGIDEQYF. The CDR3 DNA reads TGCAGTTCGGACCGACAGGGCATTGACGAGCAGTACTTC.

This clonotype was observed at least ten times. The CDR3 here is CATSRERAGGTYEQYF. The CDR3 DNA follows: TGTGCCACCAGCAGAGAACGGGCGGGGGGAACCTACGAGCAGTACTTC. The rearrangement links TRBV15 to TRBJ2-7; 8 nucleotides line up with TRBD2. CDR1 LNHNV and CDR2 YYDKDF come from the germline V gene (reference sequence). V was clipped by 0 bases and J by 2 bases; unmatched bases: 6. The CDR3 extends over 16 amino acids.

The sample holds many counts of this clonotype. This chain links TRBV5-1 with TRBJ2-3, with 9 bases lining up with TRBD2. V was pared by 7 bases and J by 0 bases, with 6 bases of the junction left unmatched. The CDR3 is 15 residues long. CDR1 is SGHRS and CDR2 is YFSETQ in the germline V gene. The CDR3 sequence: CASARTSVSTDTQYF. The CDR3 nucleotides read TGCGCCAGCGCTCGGACTAGCGTAAGCACAGATACGCAGTATTTT.

V gene TRBV20-1 combines with J gene TRBJ2-7; D assignment may be TRBD1 or TRBD2 (5 bases each). The CDR3 is 15 amino acids. V lost 2 bases and J 6 bases, leaving 20 bases between the germline ends. Germline CDR1 and CDR2: DFQATT and SNEGSKA (reference sequence). CDR3 loop: CSARIPGQLLGEQYF. The CDR3 bases are TGCAGTGCTAGAATACCGGGGCAGCTTTTGGGCGAGCAGTACTTC.

V usage is TRBV5-4 and J usage is TRBJ2-6; D unclear. With 5 bases removed from V and 0 bases from J, the gap between germline ends came to 9 bases. Germline CDR1 SGHNT, CDR2 YYREEE (reference sequence). The CDR3 loop spans 15 amino acids. This CDR3 reads CASSSVYSGANVLTF. In DNA form, the CDR3 reads TGTGCCAGCAGTTCCGTTTACTCTGGGGCCAACGTCCTGACTTTC.

Remarks on this clonotype: With a much larger clone just one base away, this may be a read error. The V and J genes are TRBV6-1 and TRBJ2-7; tentatively, D is TRBD1 (6 bases). Per the germline V gene, CDR1 is MNHNS and CDR2 is SASEGT. V was clipped by 7 bases and J by 2 bases, with 9 bases between them. This CDR3 has 12 amino acids. CDR3 DNA: TGTGCCAGCATGACAGGAGCCTACGAGCAGTACTTC. This codes for CASMTGAYEQYF.

This chain uses TRBV5-5 with TRBJ2-5, with a possible D match to TRBD1 (6 bases). This CDR3 is 16 amino acids long. V was trimmed by 4 bases and J by 4 bases, leaving 20 bases between them. CDR1 and CDR2 from the germline V gene are SGHKS and YYEKEE (reference sequence). CDR3 in DNA: TGTGCCAGCAGCGGGGCAGGGACACCGACGGGAGAGACCCAGTACTTC. This translates into CASSGAGTPTGETQYF.

The chain is built from TRBV5-1 and TRBJ2-7, with D possibly TRBD2 on 5 matching bases. Trimming removed 0 bases at V and 3 bases at J, with 13 bases between. Germline loops: CDR1 SGHRS, CDR2 YFSETQ. The CDR3 consists of 15 residues. In DNA form, the CDR3 reads TGCGCCAGCAGCTTGGCCGAGGGTTTCCACTACGAGCAGTACTTC. Translated, it gives CASSLAEGFHYEQYF.

This clonotype was counted only a few times. The chain's CDR3 is CASSSTSGGGTGELFF. CDR3 coding DNA: TGCGCCAGCAGCTCGACTAGCGGGGGGGGAACCGGGGAGCTGTTTTTT. The genes are TRBV5-1 and TRBJ2-2, with 14 bases identical to TRBD2. The CDR3 runs to 16 residues. CDR1 and CDR2 from the germline V gene are SGHRS and YFSETQ. With V trimmed by 3 bases and J by 5 bases, 3 bases remained unmatched.

The rearrangement joins TRBV20-1 to TRBJ1-1; D gene unclear. The CDR3 has 12 residues. V lost 3 bases and J 1 base, leaving 6 bases between the germline ends. CDR1 and CDR2 from the germline V gene are DFQATT and SNEGSKA (reference sequence). CDR3 DNA sequence: TGCAGTGCTAGGTTTGCGAACACTGAAGCTTTCTTT. Amino acids: CSARFANTEAFF.

About this clonotype itself: A read error may produce the germline difference seen at one junction end. The chain has TRBV2 and TRBJ1-5, with D possibly TRBD1 on 6 matching bases. The CDR3 length is 13 residues. Germline CDR1 is SNHLY and CDR2 is FYNNEI. CDR3 bases: TGTGCCAGCCGAGGACAGTTCAATCAGCCCCCGCATTTT. Protein product: CASRGQFNQPPHF.

The J gene is TRBJ2-5, the V gene TRBV9, with a tentative D call TRBD2 (6 bases). Germline-derived CDR1 and CDR2 are SGDLS and YYNGEE. CDR3 length: 14 residues. The V end lost 0 bases, the J end lost 3 bases, and 9 bases lay between the germline ends. CDR3 in DNA: TGTGCCAGCAGCGTAGGACTAGGGGAAGAGACCCAGTACTTC. Residues: CASSVGLGEETQYF.

This clonotype was detected many times. The chain is built from TRBV14 and TRBJ2-5; D is perhaps TRBD2 (6 bases). CDR1 is SGHDN, CDR2 FVKESK, per germline. The CDR3 loop spans 12 amino acids. V lost 1 base and J lost 7, with 7 bases in between. The CDR3 nucleotides read TGTGCCAGCAGCCAAGGGGACTGGACCCAGTACTTC. Its translation is CASSQGDWTQYF.

The chain employs TRBV11-2 and TRBJ2-5; D is uncertain. This CDR3 is built from 11 residues. V was trimmed by 10 bases and J by 2 bases, leaving 8 bases between them. Germline values: CDR1 SGHAT, CDR2 FQNNGV. The CDR3 sequence: CATLKQETQYF. The CDR3 bases are TGTGCCACCCTAAAACAAGAGACCCAGTACTTC.

This clonotype was counted between two and nine times. This rearrangement joins TRBV18 to TRBJ1-6, with D possibly matching TRBD1 (6 bases). The CDR3 has 16 residues. Germline-derived CDR1 and CDR2 are KGHSH and LQKENI. V was pared by 3 bases and J by 9 bases, with 18 bases between. The CDR3 here is CASSPAAGRGPSPLHF. For the CDR3, the DNA is TGTGCCAGCTCACCCGCGGCGGGCAGGGGTCCTTCACCCCTCCACTTT.